This T cell receptor (beta chain) was profiled in a study of identical twins. A template switching step contributed a universal primer site, while unique molecular identifiers were present in the cDNA. TCRdb itself ran the 5' RACE reads through MiXCR, one entry per CDR3 protein. This sample carries roughly 230,000 distinct CDR3 sequences, approximately 8.6% of them seen once, and the ten largest clones take 3%. Among all donors, each was a healthy Caucasian. Germline CDR1 SQVTM, CDR2 ANQGSEA. This CDR3 has 10 residues. Points from the study as a whole: Zero-insertion analyses might be partly confounded by invariant T cells like MAIT and iNKT. Insertions were fewer in abundant cord blood beta clonotypes, whereas memory repertoires showed none of this pattern.

With respect to this clonotype: What it recognizes is unknown. One end of the junction fails to match germline, which may point to a read error.

These data were also filed under a second study, of yellow fever vaccine responses in identical twins.

This chain links TRBV29-1 with TRBJ2-1; the D gene is possibly TRBD2 (6 bases). Sequencing used CD8+ T cells sorted from blood. The clonotype originates from a young woman in good health. CDR3 nucleotide sequence: TGCAGCGTGGAAGAGGGAGGCGGGTTCTTC. Its translation is CSVEEGGGFF.